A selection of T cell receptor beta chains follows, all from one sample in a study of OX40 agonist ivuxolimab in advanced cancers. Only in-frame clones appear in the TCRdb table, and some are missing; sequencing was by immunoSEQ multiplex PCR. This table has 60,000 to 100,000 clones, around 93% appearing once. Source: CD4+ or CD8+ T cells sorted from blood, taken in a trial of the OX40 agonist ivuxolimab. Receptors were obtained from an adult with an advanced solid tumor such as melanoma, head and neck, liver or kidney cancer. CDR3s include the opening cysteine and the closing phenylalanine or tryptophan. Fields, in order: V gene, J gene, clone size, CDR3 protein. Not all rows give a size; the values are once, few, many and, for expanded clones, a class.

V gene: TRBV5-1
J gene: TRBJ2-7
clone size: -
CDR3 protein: CASTGLAGPDEQYF

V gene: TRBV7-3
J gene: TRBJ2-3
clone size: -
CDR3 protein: CASSLAWTGATDTQYF

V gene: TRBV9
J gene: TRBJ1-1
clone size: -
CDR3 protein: CASSVGVGTEAFF

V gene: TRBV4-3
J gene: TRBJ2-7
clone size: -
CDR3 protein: CASSQGGQTPYEQYF

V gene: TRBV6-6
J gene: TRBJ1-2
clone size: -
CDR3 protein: CASSYMSGSGYTF

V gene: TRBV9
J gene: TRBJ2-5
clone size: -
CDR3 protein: CASSVGLGETQYF

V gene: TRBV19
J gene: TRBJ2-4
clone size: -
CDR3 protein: CAGYLRVGAKNIQYF

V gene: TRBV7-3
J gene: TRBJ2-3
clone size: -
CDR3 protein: CASSLVTSGGLGDTQYF

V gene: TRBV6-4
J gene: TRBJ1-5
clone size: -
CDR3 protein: CASRPDGFSQHF

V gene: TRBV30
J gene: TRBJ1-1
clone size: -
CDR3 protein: CAWRTPQLGPMNTEAFF

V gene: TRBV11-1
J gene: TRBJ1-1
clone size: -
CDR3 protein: CASSWGGTDVNTEAFF

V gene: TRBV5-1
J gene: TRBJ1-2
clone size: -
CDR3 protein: CASSGRVQGGGYTF

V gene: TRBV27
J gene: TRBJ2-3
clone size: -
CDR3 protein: CASSFLTVTDTQYF

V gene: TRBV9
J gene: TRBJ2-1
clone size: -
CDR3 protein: CASSAPGTGLGNEQFF

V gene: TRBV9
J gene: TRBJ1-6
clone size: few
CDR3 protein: CASSLGQGNSPLHF

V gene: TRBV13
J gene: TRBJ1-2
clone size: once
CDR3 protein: CASSFRVQYGYTF

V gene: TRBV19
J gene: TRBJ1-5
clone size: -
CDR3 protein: CASSLGDTLNQPQHF

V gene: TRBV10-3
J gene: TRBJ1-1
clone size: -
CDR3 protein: CAISEGIQNTEAFF